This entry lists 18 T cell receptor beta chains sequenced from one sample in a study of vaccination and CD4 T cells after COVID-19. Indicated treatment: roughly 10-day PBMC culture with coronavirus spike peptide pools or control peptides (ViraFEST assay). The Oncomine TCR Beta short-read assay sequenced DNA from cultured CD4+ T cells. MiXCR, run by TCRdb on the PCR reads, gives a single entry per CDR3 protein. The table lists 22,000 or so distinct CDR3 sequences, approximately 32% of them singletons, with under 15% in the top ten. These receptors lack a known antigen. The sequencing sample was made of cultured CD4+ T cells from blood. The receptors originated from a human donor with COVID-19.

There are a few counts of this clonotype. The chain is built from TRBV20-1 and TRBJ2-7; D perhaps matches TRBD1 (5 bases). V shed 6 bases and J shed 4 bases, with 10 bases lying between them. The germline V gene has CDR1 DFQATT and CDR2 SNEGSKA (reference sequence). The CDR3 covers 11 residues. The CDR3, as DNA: TGCAGTGCCGCGACAGAATACGAGCAGTACTTC. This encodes CSAATEYEQYF.

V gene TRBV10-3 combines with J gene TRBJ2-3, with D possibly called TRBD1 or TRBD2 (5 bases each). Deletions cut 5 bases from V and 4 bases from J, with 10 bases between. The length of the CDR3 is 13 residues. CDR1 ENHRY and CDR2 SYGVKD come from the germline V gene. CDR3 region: CAISLGPSDTQYF. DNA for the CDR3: TGTGCCATCAGTTTGGGACCCTCAGATACGCAGTATTTT.

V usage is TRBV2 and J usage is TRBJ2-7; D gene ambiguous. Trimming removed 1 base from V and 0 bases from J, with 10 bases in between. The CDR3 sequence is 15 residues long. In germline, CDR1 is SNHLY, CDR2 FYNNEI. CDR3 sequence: CASSEDSLSSYEQYF. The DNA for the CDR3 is TGTGCCAGCAGTGAAGACAGCCTGAGCTCCTACGAGCAGTACTTC.

The CDR3 here is CACGYSPLHF. CDR3 DNA: TGTGCCTGCGGCTATTCACCCCTCCACTTT. V and J are TRBV30 and TRBJ1-6; D gene uncertain. With 6 bases removed from V and 8 bases from J, the gap between germline ends came to 5 bases. The CDR3 extends over 10 amino acids. Germline loops: CDR1 GTSNPN, CDR2 SVGIG (reference sequence).

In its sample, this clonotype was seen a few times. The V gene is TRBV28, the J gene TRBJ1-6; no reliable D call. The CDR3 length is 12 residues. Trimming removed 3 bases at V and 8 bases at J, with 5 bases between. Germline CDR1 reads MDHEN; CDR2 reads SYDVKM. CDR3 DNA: TGTGCCAGCAGTTTCCCCTATTCACCCCTCCACTTT. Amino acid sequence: CASSFPYSPLHF.

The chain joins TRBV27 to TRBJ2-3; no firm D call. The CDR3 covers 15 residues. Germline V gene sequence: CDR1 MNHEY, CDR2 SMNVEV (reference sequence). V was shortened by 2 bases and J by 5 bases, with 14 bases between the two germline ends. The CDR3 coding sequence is TGTGCCAGCAGTTTACGGGCATCCTGGGAAGATACGCAGTATTTT. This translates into CASSLRASWEDTQYF.

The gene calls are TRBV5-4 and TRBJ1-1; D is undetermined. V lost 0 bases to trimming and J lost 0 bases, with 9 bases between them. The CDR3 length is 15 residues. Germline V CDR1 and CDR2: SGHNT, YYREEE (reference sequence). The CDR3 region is CASSLEAAVNTEAFF. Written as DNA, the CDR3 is TGTGCCAGCAGCTTGGAGGCAGCAGTGAACACTGAAGCTTTCTTT.

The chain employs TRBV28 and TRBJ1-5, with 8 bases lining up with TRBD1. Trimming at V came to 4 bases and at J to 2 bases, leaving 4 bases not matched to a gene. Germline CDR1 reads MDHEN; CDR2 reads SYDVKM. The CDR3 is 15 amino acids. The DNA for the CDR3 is TGTGCCAGCAGTTATACAGGGGGGGGCAATCAGCCCCAGCATTTT. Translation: CASSYTGGGNQPQHF.

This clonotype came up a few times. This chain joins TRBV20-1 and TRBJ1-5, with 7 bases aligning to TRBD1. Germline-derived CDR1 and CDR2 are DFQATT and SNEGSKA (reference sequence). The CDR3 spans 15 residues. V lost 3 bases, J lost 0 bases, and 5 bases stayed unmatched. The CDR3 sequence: CSARWGTDSNQPQHF. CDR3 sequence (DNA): TGCAGTGCTAGGTGGGGGACAGATAGCAATCAGCCCCAGCATTTT.

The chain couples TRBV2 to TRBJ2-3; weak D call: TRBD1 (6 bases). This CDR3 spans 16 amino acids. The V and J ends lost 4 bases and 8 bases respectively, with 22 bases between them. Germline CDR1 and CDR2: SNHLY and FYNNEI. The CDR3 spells CASSANQQGGLGTQYF. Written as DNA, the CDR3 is TGTGCCAGCAGTGCAAATCAACAGGGTGGGTTAGGTACGCAGTATTTT. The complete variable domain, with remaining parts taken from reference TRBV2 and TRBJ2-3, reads EPEVTQTPSHQVTQMGQEVILRCVPISNHLYFYWYRQILGQKVEFLVSFYNNEISEKSEIFDDQFSVERPDGSNFTLKIRSTKLEDSAMYFCASSANQQGGLGTQYFGPGTRLTVL.

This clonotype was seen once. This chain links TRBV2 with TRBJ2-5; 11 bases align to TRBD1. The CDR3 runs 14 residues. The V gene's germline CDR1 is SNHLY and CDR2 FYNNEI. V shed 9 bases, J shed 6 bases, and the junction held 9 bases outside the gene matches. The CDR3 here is CASGLRDRGKTQYF. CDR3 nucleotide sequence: TGTGCCAGTGGCCTCCGGGACAGGGGGAAGACCCAGTACTTC.

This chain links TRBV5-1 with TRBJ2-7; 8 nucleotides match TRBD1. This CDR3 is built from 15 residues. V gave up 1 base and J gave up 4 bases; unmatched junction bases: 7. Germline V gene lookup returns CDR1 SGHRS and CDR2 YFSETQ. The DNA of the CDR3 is TGCGCCAGCAGCTTGTCGGGACAGGTTACTTACGAGCAGTACTTC. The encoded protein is CASSLSGQVTYEQYF.

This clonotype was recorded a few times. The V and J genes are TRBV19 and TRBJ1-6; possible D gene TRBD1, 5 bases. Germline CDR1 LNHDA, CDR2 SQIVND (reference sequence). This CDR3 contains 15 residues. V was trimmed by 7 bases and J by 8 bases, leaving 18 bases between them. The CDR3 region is CASTLGSGGDSPLHF. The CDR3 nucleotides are TGTGCCAGTACCCTAGGGTCCGGGGGAGATTCACCCCTCCACTTT.

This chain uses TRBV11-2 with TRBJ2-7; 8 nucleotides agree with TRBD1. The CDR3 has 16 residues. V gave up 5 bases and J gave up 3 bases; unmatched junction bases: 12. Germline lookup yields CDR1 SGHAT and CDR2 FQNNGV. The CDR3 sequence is CASSLLPGQVIYEQYF. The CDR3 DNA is TGTGCCAGCAGCCTTCTCCCGGGACAGGTCATCTACGAGCAGTACTTC.

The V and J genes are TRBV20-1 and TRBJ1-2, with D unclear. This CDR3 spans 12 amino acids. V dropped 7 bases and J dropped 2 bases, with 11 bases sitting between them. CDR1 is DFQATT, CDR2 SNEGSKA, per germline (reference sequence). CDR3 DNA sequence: TGCAGTGATCCAGGTTACAACTATGGCTACACCTTC. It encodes CSDPGYNYGYTF.

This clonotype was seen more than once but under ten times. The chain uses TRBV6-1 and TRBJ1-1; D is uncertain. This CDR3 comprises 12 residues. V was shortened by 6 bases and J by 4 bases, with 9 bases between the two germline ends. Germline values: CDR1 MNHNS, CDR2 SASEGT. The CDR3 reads CASRAGSTEAFF. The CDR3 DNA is TGTGCCAGCAGGGCGGGTTCCACTGAAGCTTTCTTT.

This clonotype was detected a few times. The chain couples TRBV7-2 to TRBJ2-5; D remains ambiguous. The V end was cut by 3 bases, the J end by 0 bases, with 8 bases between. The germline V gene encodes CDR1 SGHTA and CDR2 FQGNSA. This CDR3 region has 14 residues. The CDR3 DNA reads TGTGCCAGCAGCTTCCGACGGAACCAAGAGACCCAGTACTTC. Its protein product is CASSFRRNQETQYF.

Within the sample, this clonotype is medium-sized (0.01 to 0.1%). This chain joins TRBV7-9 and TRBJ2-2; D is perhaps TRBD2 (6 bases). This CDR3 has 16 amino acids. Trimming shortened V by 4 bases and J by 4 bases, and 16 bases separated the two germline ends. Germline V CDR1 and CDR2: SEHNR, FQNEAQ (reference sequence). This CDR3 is CASSYSLPGGTGELFF. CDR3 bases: TGTGCCAGCAGCTATTCATTACCCGGGGGCACCGGGGAGCTGTTTTTT.